This passage covers 11 T cell receptor beta chains from one sample sequenced in a study of CD8+CD57+ T cells in acquired aplastic anemia. Genomic DNA, serving as template, underwent TCR beta VDJ and CDR3 profiling. MiXCR, applied by TCRdb to the reads, yields one record per CDR3 protein. This sample has about 180,000 distinct CDR3 sequences, with 63% found just once. Only patients with CD8+CD57+ cell expansion on flow cytometry were chosen for sequencing. Sequenced sample: sorted CD4+, CD8+, or CD8+CD57+ T cells (not recorded which) from PBMCs. Receptors originate from a human donor with aplastic anemia.

This clonotype was found many times. This chain connects TRBV12-3 or TRBV12-4 to TRBJ2-1; the match to TRBD1 covers 8 bases. The CDR3 runs 15 residues. The V segment lost 3 bases and the J segment 4 bases; nucleotides outside the gene matches: 5. The chain's CDR3 is CASSFGTGPYNEQFF. As DNA, the CDR3 is TGTGCCAGCAGTTTTGGGACAGGCCCGTACAATGAGCAGTTCTTC.

The chain carries TRBV11-1 and TRBJ2-7; 8 bases match TRBD1. Unmatched junction bases numbered 10, after V lost 4 bases and J lost 5 bases. Germline V lookup: CDR1 SGHAT, CDR2 FQDESV (reference sequence). The CDR3 loop spans 15 amino acids. The DNA for the CDR3 is TGTGCCAGCAGCTCGACAGGGGCGAACGCCAACGAGCAGTACTTC. As protein: CASSSTGANANEQYF.

This clonotype was detected many times. The J gene is TRBJ2-2, the V gene TRBV10-3; D possibly corresponds to TRBD1 (5 bases). V gave up 2 bases and J gave up 5 bases, with 12 bases separating them. CDR1 ENHRY and CDR2 SYGVKD come from the germline V gene. The CDR3 spans 15 residues. The CDR3 bases are TGTGCCATCAGTGAGAAGGGGCTGGGGACCGGGGAGCTGTTTTTT. Its translation: CAISEKGLGTGELFF.

In its sample, this clonotype was seen many times. The J gene is TRBJ1-5, the V gene TRBV6-5; maybe TRBD1 (5 bases). The CDR3 has 18 amino acids. The germline CDR1 and CDR2 sequences are MNHEY and SVGAGI. V shed 0 bases and J shed 2 bases, with 17 bases lying between them. The CDR3 loop reads CASSYSKKAIRGNQPQHF. The CDR3 DNA reads TGTGCCAGCAGTTACTCGAAGAAGGCTATCAGGGGCAATCAGCCCCAGCATTTT.

The J gene is TRBJ2-3, the V gene TRBV7-2, with TRBD2 matching 12 bases. This CDR3 region has 15 residues. Germline CDR1 SGHTA, CDR2 FQGNSA. The V and J ends lost 5 bases and 4 bases, in that order; junction bases with no gene match: 4. The CDR3: CASSTTSGGSDTQYF. The DNA for the CDR3 is TGTGCCAGCAGCACGACTAGCGGGGGCTCAGATACGCAGTATTTT.

This clonotype was counted at least ten times. CDR3 coding DNA: TGTGCCAGCAGCCCATCCGGGGTAGCCAACACCGGGGAGCTGTTTTTT. Translated, it gives CASSPSGVANTGELFF. The chain employs TRBV12-3 or TRBV12-4 and TRBJ2-2; D may be TRBD2 (5 bases). The CDR3 runs 16 residues. V was trimmed by 6 bases and J by 2 bases, leaving 16 bases between them.

The chain employs TRBV20-1 and TRBJ2-1; 7 bases are a match to TRBD2. Germline CDR1 is DFQATT and CDR2 is SNEGSKA (reference sequence). This CDR3 spans 13 amino acids. J was trimmed by 8 bases and V by 1 base; bases with no gene match: 5. The CDR3 DNA is TGCAGTGCTAGAGCTAGGACTAGTCATGAGCAGTTCTTC. Translated, it gives CSARARTSHEQFF.

This chain links TRBV9 with TRBJ2-1; unclear D gene. Trimming shortened V by 0 bases and J by 8 bases, and 3 bases separated the two germline ends. CDR1 and CDR2 from the germline V gene are SGDLS and YYNGEE. The CDR3 totals 11 residues. The DNA for the CDR3 is TGTGCCAGCAGCGTAGAGGATGAGCAGTTCTTC. The encoded protein is CASSVEDEQFF. The full variable domain, completed using reference TRBV9 and TRBJ2-1, is DSGVTQTPKHLITATGQRVTLRCSPRSGDLSVYWYQQSLDQGLQFLIQYYNGEERAKGNILERFSAQQFPDLHSELNLSSLELGDSALYFCASSVEDEQFFGPGTRLTVL.

CDR3: CASSLGWGQARTQYF. Here the CDR3 DNA reads TGTGCCAGCAGCTTAGGTTGGGGCCAGGCACGGACCCAGTACTTC. The genes are TRBV7-9 and TRBJ2-5, with a possible D match to TRBD1 (5 bases). The CDR3 contains 15 residues. V was pared by 1 base and J by 7 bases, with 16 bases between. Germline V lookup: CDR1 SEHNR, CDR2 FQNEAQ (reference sequence).

The sample holds one count of this clonotype. The chain has TRBV7-3 and TRBJ2-1; D is uncertain. The CDR3 runs to 13 residues. The V gene's germline CDR1 is SGHTA and CDR2 FQGTGA. The V gene lost 2 bases and the J gene lost 7 bases, with 9 bases spanning the gap. CDR3 amino acids: CASSLDRRNEQFF. The CDR3 nucleotides are TGTGCCAGCAGCTTAGACCGTAGGAATGAGCAGTTCTTC.

The chain employs TRBV5-4 and TRBJ2-5; D may be TRBD1 (6 bases). Trimming shortened V by 4 bases and J by 5 bases, and 18 bases separated the two germline ends. Per the germline V gene, CDR1 is SGHNT and CDR2 is YYREEE (reference sequence). The CDR3 runs 15 residues. The CDR3 here is CASSPQGQVGETQYF. The DNA for the CDR3 is TGTGCCAGCAGCCCCCAGGGGCAGGTTGGTGAGACCCAGTACTTC.